The subject of this entry is one TCR beta chain. The antigen is undetermined. Here immunoSEQ multiplex PCR was the method, and the copy in TCRdb shows in-frame clones only, minus some. The sample records about 140,000 clones, approximately 90% being singletons. The data derive from a study of T cell responses to AZD1222 COVID-19 vaccine. Overall study: Timing groups of about 4 and about 12 weeks for second doses were pooled. General study points: The study found vaccine-associated CD4 TCRs spanning spike, dominant at 160-218 and 743-854. At baseline, seropositivity was found in only five or six AZD1222 recipients.

V was trimmed by 4 bases and J by 9 bases, leaving 7 bases between them. The germline V gene encodes CDR1 ENHRY and CDR2 SYGVKD. The CDR3 runs to 11 residues. The clonotype was recovered from an adult in good health. The chain links TRBV10-3 to TRBJ2-1, with a possible D match to TRBD2 (5 bases). Sequences were derived from peripheral blood, sampled on day 0 of AZD1222 vaccination. The CDR3 is CAISAAGEQFF. In nucleotides, the CDR3 is TGTGCCATCAGTGCCGCGGGTGAGCAGTTCTTC.